These 4 T cell receptor beta chains share one sample of origin, sequenced in a study of T cell responses to AZD1222 COVID-19 vaccine. Produced via immunoSEQ multiplex PCR; TCRdb's table is partial and in-frame only. The repertoire holds approximately 110,000 clones, 89% seen once, with 44% in the top ten. The input for sequencing was peripheral blood, taken 28 days after the second AZD1222 dose. The origin of the receptors is an adult who received the AZD1222 COVID-19 vaccine.

V gene TRBV5-1 combines with J gene TRBJ2-1; no clear D gene. This CDR3 spans 14 amino acids. Germline CDR1 reads SGHRS; CDR2 reads YFSETQ. V was trimmed by 0 bases and J by 5 bases, leaving 9 bases between them. The CDR3 nucleotides are TGCGCCAGCAGCTTGGAAGGTCAGAACAATGAGCAGTTCTTC. Residues: CASSLEGQNNEQFF.

The V gene is TRBV5-4, the J gene TRBJ2-7; tentatively, D is TRBD1 (6 bases). The CDR3 runs 15 residues. V was clipped by 1 base and J by 2 bases, with 13 bases between them. Germline lookup yields CDR1 SGHNT and CDR2 YYREEE (reference sequence). For the CDR3, the DNA is TGTGCCAGCAGCTTGTATGGGACATCGACCTACGAGCAGTACTTC. This translates into CASSLYGTSTYEQYF. The complete variable domain, with remaining parts taken from reference TRBV5-4 and TRBJ2-7, reads ETGVTQSPTHLIKTRGQQVTLRCSSQSGHNTVSWYQQALGQGPQFIFQYYREEENGRGNFPPRFSGLQFPNYSSELNVNALELDDSALYLCASSLYGTSTYEQYFGPGTRLTVT.

The chain employs TRBV11-3 and TRBJ2-2; the match to TRBD2 covers 9 bases. The CDR3 consists of 16 residues. V shed 5 bases and J 8 bases; nucleotides not matched to a gene: 12. Germline CDR1 reads SGHNT; CDR2 reads YENEEA. CDR3 coding DNA: TGTGCCAGCAGCCCCTTCGGGACTAGCATTTCTGGGGAGCTGTTTTTT. Amino acids: CASSPFGTSISGELFF.

Turning to this clone: At one end, the junction sequence differs from germline, possibly due to a read error. The CDR3 region is CAISSGYQETQYF. CDR3 in DNA: TGTGCCATCAGTAGCGGGTACCAGGAGACCCAGTACTTC. The chain uses TRBV10-3 and TRBJ2-5, with TRBD2 as a possible D gene (6 bases). The CDR3 runs to 13 residues. Germline-derived CDR1 and CDR2 are ENHRY and SYGVKD.